This is a list of T cell receptor beta chains from one sample in a study of T cell changes during pregnancy in multiple sclerosis. The protocol was immunoSEQ multiplex PCR, while the TCRdb copy is restricted to in-frame clones and leaves out a portion. The data show just over 80,000 clones, roughly 96% seen once. The source was peripheral blood, collected in the second trimester of pregnancy. All receptors derive from a female donor with multiple sclerosis, enrolled in a pregnancy study. Both conserved end residues are part of each CDR3. A D gene is named only where the DNA matches it firmly. Some rows have no size entry. The others give once, few or many, or a class for an expanded clone.

clone_size j_call v_call d_call cdr3_aa cdr3_nt
. TRBJ2-5 TRBV11-2 TRBD2 CASSTRGGLETQYF TGTGCCAGCAGCACGCGGGGGGGCTTAGAGACCCAGTACTTC
once TRBJ1-1 TRBV29-1 . CSVEPRHMNTEAFF TGCAGCGTCGAGCCCCGACATATGAACACTGAAGCTTTCTTT
. TRBJ2-5 TRBV19 . CASSITTAQETQYF TGTGCCAGTAGTATAACGACAGCGCAAGAGACCCAGTACTTC
. TRBJ1-1 TRBV6-1 . CASSKDFPAEAFF TGTGCCAGCAGCAAAGACTTTCCCGCTGAAGCTTTCTTT
. TRBJ2-7 TRBV7-2 . CASSRGTAYEQYF TGTGCCAGCAGCCGGGGGACAGCCTACGAGCAGTACTTC
. TRBJ2-1 TRBV7-6 TRBD2 CASSVRTSGPYNEQFF TGTGCCAGCAGCGTTAGGACTAGCGGACCCTACAATGAGCAGTTCTTC
once TRBJ2-1 TRBV7-9 TRBD1 CASSTSGTDRSYNEQFF TGTGCCAGCAGCACCTCCGGGACAGATCGCTCCTACAATGAGCAGTTCTTC
. TRBJ2-7 TRBV5-4 TRBD2 CASSPGLAGVYEQYF TGTGCCAGCAGCCCGGGACTAGCGGGAGTTTACGAGCAGTACTTC
. TRBJ1-2 TRBV10-3 TRBD1 CATNGWPRDRVASGYTF TGTGCCACGAATGGTTGGCCCCGGGACAGGGTCGCGAGTGGCTACACCTTC
. TRBJ1-1 TRBV6-5 . CASRTDTLNTEAFF TGTGCCAGCAGAACCGACACGTTGAACACTGAAGCTTTCTTT
. TRBJ2-3 TRBV5-4 TRBD2 CASSPTPGLSTDTQYF TGTGCCAGCAGCCCGACTCCGGGACTAAGCACAGATACGCAGTATTTT
once TRBJ1-2 TRBV6-4 TRBD1 CASSETGIIDGYTF TGTGCCAGCAGTGAGACAGGGATAATCGATGGCTACACCTTC
. TRBJ2-7 TRBV7-6 . CASSGGTYEQYF TGTGCCAGCAGCGGCGGCACGTACGAGCAGTACTTC
. TRBJ1-2 TRBV7-2 . CASSLVQGLMGGYTF TGTGCCAGCAGCTTAGTACAGGGACTAATGGGAGGCTACACCTTC
. TRBJ2-2 TRBV7-8 . CASTDGIRSTGELFF TGTGCCTCCACCGACGGGATCCGGAGCACCGGGGAGCTGTTTTTT
. TRBJ2-1 TRBV19 TRBD2 CASSTQTSGRVDEQFF TGTGCCAGTAGTACCCAGACTAGCGGGAGGGTTGATGAGCAGTTCTTC
. TRBJ2-2 TRBV4-1 TRBD2 CASSQVGLAVNTGELFF TGCGCCAGCAGCCAAGTCGGACTAGCGGTTAACACCGGGGAGCTGTTTTTT
. TRBJ2-3 TRBV30 TRBD1 CAWSVPTGGTDTQYF TGTGCCTGGAGTGTACCCACAGGGGGAACAGATACGCAGTATTTT
. TRBJ2-7 TRBV7-6 TRBD2 CASRGLAGDYEQYF TGTGCCAGCCGGGGACTAGCGGGAGACTACGAGCAGTACTTC
. TRBJ2-7 TRBV18 . CASSPSRDEQYF TGTGCCAGCTCACCAAGCAGGGACGAGCAGTACTTC
once TRBJ2-3 TRBV9 TRBD2 CASSVGAGDLDTQYF TGTGCCAGCAGCGTAGGAGCGGGAGACTTGGATACGCAGTATTTT
. TRBJ2-7 TRBV28 TRBD1 CASRRTGGLGEQYF TGTGCCAGCAGACGTACAGGGGGCTTAGGCGAGCAGTACTTC
. TRBJ2-7 TRBV30 . CAWSRSYEQYF TGTGCCTGGAGCCGTTCCTACGAGCAGTACTTC
. TRBJ2-7 TRBV7-6 TRBD1 CASSSFPGQGSEQYF TGTGCCAGCAGCTCATTCCCGGGACAGGGTTCCGAGCAGTACTTC
. TRBJ2-1 TRBV9 TRBD2 CASSVGSGSGNEQFF TGTGCCAGCAGCGTAGGTAGCGGGAGTGGCAATGAGCAGTTCTTC
. TRBJ2-1 TRBV5-1 TRBD2 CASSLASGDLYNEQFF TGCGCCAGCAGCTTGGCTAGCGGGGACCTCTACAATGAGCAGTTCTTC